These 4 T cell receptor beta chains share one sample of origin, sequenced in a study of T cells in Graves' hyperthyroidism and ophthalmopathy. Amplification targeted TCR beta CDR3 regions from RNA transcripts. An initial round of RT-PCR targeting the TCR CDR3 relied on the HTBI primer set. MiXCR, run by TCRdb on the multiplex PCR reads, gives a single entry per CDR3 protein. The data contain around 700,000 distinct CDR3 sequences, approximately 19% of them seen just once; the ten biggest clones take up roughly 17%. Sequencing input: blood. These receptors were collected from a woman between 50 and 59 years old with Graves' hyperthyroidism that later progressed to Graves' ophthalmopathy.

This chain connects TRBV19 to TRBJ2-2; 8 nucleotides align to TRBD1. The CDR3 sequence is 17 residues long. Looked up from germline, CDR1 is LNHDA and CDR2 is SQIVND (reference sequence). J was trimmed by 6 bases and V by 6 bases; bases with no gene match: 15. The CDR3, as DNA: TGTGCCAGTAGGACGCTTACGGACAGGGCGATTCCCGGGGAGCTGTTTTTT. Its protein product is CASRTLTDRAIPGELFF.

This clonotype has a count of ten or more. The chain has TRBV11-2 and TRBJ2-7, with a possible D match to TRBD1 (6 bases). This CDR3 is 15 amino acids long. Per the germline V gene, CDR1 is SGHAT and CDR2 is FQNNGV. V dropped 2 bases and J dropped 3 bases, with 14 bases sitting between them. The DNA for the CDR3 is TGTGCCAGCAGCTTATACAGGGACGCAGGCTACGAGCAGTACTTC. Translation: CASSLYRDAGYEQYF.

The rearrangement joins TRBV5-1 to TRBJ1-1; D call uncertain. There are 15 residues in the CDR3. In germline, CDR1 is SGHRS, CDR2 YFSETQ. V lost 1 base to trimming and J lost 3 bases, with 13 bases between them. The CDR3 DNA reads as TGCGCCAGCAGCTTGTACCCTTGGGAGGACACTGAAGCTTTCTTT. Its protein product is CASSLYPWEDTEAFF. Together with reference TRBV5-1 and TRBJ1-1, the CDR3 gives the full variable domain: KAGVTQTPRYLIKTRGQQVTLSCSPISGHRSVSWYQQTPGQGLQFLFEYFSETQRNKGNFPGRFSGRQFSNSRSEMNVSTLELGDSALYLCASSLYPWEDTEAFFGQGTRLTVV.

This clonotype was seen at least ten times. The chain employs TRBV6-1 and TRBJ1-1; D might be TRBD1 (6 bases). The CDR3 has 14 amino acids. CDR1 and CDR2 (germline): MNHNS, SASEGT. V was shortened by 7 bases and J by 1 base, with 13 bases between the two germline ends. CDR3 in DNA: TGTGCCAGCACCACACAGGGCGCGAACACTGAAGCTTTCTTT. Its translation: CASTTQGANTEAFF.